This TCR beta chain was captured in a study of regulatory T cells in long-lasting Graves disease. This clonotype has a count of ten or more. Trimming at V came to 6 bases and at J to 7 bases, leaving 9 bases not matched to a gene. The germline gives CDR1 MDHEN, CDR2 SYDVKM. There are 15 residues in the CDR3. CDR3 regions were amplified by Arm-PCR using iRepertoire HTBI primers to build TCR beta libraries. MiXCR, run by TCRdb on the multiplex PCR reads, gives a single entry per CDR3 protein. The table includes fewer than 650,000 distinct CDR3 sequences, about 16% detected once. Time point given: newly diagnosed GD, antithyroid drugs for less than 3 months. Following extraction of RNA from PBMCs, that RNA was used to make the TCR library. This sample was shared with a second study, whose subject was T cells in Graves' hyperthyroidism and ophthalmopathy.

The rearrangement joins TRBV28 to TRBJ1-2; TRBD1 agrees at 12 bases. The source of this sequence is a woman in her twenties or thirties with Graves disease. Source: peripheral blood mononuclear cells (PBMCs), taken at new diagnosis, from a patient treated with antithyroid drugs. CDR3 residues: CASSSPGQGAPGYTF. Written as DNA, the CDR3 is TGTGCCAGCAGCTCACCGGGACAGGGGGCGCCTGGCTACACCTTC.